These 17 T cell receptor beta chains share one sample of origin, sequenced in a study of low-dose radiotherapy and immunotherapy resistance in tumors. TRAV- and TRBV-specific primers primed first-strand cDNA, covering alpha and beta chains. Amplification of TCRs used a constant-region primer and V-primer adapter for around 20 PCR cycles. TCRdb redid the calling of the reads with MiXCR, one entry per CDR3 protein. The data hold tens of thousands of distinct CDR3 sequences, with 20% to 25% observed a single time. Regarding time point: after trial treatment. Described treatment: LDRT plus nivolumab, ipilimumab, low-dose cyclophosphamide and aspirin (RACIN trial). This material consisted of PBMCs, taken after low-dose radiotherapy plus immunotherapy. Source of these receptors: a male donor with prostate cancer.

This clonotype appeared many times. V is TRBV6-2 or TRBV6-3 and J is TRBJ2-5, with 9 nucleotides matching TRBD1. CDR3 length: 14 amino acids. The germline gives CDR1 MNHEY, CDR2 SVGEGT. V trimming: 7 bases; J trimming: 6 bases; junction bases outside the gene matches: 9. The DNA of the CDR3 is TGTGCCAGCACGAGTGACAGGGGGGTTCAGACCCAGTACTTC. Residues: CASTSDRGVQTQYF.

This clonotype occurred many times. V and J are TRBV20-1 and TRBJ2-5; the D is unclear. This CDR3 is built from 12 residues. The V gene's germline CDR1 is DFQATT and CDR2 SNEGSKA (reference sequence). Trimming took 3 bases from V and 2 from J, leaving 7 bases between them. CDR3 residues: CSARRKQETQYF. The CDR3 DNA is TGCAGTGCTAGGAGAAAGCAAGAGACCCAGTACTTC.

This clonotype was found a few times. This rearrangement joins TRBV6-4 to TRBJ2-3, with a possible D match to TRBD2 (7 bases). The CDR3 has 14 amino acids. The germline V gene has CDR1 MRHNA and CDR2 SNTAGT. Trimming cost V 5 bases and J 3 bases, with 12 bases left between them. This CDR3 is CASSLRGGTDTQYF. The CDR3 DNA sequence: TGTGCCAGCAGTCTCAGGGGAGGGACAGATACGCAGTATTTT.

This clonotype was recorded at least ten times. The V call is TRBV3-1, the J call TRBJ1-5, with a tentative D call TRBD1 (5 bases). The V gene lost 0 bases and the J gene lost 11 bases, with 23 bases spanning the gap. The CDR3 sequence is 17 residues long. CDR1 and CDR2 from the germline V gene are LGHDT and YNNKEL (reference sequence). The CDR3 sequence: CASSQDPVVGRDLTQHF. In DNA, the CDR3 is TGTGCCAGCAGCCAAGACCCCGTTGTCGGCAGGGACCTGACCCAGCATTTT.

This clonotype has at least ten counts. DNA of the CDR3: TGTGCCAGCAGTTACCGGGACAGGGGAGGAAATGAGCAGTTCTTC. Translated: CASSYRDRGGNEQFF. The V gene is TRBV6-6, the J gene TRBJ2-1; 10 bases map to TRBD1. The CDR3 spans 15 residues. Losses at the gene ends were 2 bases for V and 7 bases for J; bases not matched to a gene: 5. CDR1 is MNHNY, CDR2 SVGAGI, per germline (reference sequence).

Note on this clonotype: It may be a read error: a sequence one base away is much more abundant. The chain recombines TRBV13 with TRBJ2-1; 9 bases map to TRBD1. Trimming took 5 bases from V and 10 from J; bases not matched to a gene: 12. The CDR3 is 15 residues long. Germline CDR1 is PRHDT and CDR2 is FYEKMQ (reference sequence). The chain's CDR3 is CASSPRDRAFKEQFF. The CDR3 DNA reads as TGTGCCAGCAGCCCCCGGGACAGGGCTTTCAAGGAGCAGTTCTTC.

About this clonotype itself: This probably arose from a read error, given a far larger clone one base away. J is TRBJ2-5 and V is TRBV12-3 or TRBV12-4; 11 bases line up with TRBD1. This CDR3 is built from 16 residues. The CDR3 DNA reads TGTGCCATCAGTATAGGGACAGGGGGTTCTCAAGTGACCCAGTACTTC. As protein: CAISIGTGGSQVTQYF.

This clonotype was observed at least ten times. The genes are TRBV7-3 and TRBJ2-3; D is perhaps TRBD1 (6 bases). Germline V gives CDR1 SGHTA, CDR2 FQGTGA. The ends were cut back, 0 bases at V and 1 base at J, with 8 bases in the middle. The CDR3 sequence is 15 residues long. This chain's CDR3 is CASSLTGAGTDTQYF. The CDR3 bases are TGTGCCAGCAGCTTAACGGGGGCCGGCACAGATACGCAGTATTTT.

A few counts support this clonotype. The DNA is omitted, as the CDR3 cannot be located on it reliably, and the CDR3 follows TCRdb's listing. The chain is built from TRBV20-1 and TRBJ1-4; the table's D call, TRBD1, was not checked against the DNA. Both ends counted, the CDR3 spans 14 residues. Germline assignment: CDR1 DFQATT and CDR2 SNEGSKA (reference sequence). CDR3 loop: CSASGQQNEKLFFF.

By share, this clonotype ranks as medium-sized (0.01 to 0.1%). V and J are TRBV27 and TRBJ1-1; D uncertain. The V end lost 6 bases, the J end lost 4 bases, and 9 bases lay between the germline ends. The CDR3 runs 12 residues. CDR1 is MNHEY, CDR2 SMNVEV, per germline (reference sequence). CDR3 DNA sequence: TGTGCCAGCAGCTTGGTGGGCACTGAAGCTTTCTTT. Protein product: CASSLVGTEAFF.

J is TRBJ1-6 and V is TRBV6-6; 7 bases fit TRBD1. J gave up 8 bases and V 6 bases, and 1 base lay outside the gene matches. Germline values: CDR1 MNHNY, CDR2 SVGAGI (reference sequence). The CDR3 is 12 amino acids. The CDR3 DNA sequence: TGTGCCAGCAGAGGGGGCGATTCACCCCTCCACTTT. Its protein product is CASRGGDSPLHF.

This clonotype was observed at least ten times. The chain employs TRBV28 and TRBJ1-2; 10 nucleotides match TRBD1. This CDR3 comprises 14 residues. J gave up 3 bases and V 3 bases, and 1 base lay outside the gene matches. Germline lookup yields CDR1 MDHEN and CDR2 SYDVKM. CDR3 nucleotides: TGTGCCAGCAGTTTGACAGGGGGCCACTATGGCTACACCTTC. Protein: CASSLTGGHYGYTF.

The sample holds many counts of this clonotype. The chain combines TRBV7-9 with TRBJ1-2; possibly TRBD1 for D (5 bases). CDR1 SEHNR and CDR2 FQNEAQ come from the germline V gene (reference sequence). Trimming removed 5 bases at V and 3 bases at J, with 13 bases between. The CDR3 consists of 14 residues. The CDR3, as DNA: TGTGCCAGCAGCGCCAATCAGGGCGACTATGGCTACACCTTC. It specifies CASSANQGDYGYTF.

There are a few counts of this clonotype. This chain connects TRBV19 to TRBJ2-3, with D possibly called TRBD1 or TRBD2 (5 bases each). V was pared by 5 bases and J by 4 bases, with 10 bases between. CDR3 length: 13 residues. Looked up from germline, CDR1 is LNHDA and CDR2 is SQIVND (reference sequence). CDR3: CASSYGTADTQYF. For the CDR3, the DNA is TGTGCCAGTAGTTATGGGACCGCAGATACGCAGTATTTT.

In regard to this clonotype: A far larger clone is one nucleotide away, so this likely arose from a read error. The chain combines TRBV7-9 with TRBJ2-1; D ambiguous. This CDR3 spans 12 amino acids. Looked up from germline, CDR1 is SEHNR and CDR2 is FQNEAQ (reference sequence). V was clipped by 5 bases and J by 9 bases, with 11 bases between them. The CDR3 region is CASSLGSAEQFF. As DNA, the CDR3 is TGTGCCAGCAGCCTAGGATCGGCTGAGCAGTTCTTC.

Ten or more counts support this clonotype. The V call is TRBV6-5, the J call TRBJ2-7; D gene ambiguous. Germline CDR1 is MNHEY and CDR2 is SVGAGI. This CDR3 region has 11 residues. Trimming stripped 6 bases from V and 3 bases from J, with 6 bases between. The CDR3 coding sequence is TGTGCCAGCAGGGGGATCTACGAGCAGTACTTC. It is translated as CASRGIYEQYF.

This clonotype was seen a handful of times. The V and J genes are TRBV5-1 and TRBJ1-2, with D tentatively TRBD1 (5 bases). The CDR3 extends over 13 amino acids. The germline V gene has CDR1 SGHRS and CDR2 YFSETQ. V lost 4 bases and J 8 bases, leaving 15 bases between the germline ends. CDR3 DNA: TGCGCCAGCAGCGCCCAGGGTAATGTCGGCTACACCTTC. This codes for CASSAQGNVGYTF.